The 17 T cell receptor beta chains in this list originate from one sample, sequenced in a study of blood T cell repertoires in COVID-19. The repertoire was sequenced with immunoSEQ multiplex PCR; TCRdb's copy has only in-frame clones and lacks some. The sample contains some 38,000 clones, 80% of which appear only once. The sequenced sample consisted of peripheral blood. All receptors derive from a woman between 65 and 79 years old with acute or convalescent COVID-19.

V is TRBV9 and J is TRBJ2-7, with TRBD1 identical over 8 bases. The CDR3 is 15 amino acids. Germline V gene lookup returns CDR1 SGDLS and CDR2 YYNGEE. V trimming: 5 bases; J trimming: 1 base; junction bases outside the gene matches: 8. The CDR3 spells CASSPQGASSYEQYF. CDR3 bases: TGTGCCAGCAGTCCTCAGGGGGCATCATCCTACGAGCAGTACTTC.

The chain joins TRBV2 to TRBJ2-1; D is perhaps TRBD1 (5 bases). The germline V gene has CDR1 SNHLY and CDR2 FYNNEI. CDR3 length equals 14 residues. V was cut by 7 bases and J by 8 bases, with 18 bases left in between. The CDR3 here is CASKLRNWGDEQFF. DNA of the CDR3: TGTGCCAGCAAGCTCAGAAATTGGGGCGATGAGCAGTTCTTC.

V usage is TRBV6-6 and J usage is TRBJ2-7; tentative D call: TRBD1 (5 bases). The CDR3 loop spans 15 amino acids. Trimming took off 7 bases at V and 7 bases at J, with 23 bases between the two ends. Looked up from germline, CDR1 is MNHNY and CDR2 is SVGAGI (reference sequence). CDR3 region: CASTPRDPLREEQYF. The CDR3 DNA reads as TGTGCCAGCACTCCCAGGGATCCTCTTAGAGAGGAGCAGTACTTC.

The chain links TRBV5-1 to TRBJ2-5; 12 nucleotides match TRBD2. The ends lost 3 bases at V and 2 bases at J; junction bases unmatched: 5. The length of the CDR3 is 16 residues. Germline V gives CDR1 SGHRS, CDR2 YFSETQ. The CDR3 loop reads CASSSLTSGGQETQYF. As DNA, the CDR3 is TGCGCCAGCAGCTCGCTGACTAGCGGGGGTCAAGAGACCCAGTACTTC.

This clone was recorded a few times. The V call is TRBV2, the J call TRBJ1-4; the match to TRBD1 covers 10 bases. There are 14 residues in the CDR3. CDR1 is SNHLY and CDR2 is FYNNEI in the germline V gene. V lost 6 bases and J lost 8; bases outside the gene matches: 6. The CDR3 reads CASSAGQGREKLFF. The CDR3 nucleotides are TGTGCCAGCAGCGCGGGACAGGGGAGAGAAAAACTGTTTTTT.

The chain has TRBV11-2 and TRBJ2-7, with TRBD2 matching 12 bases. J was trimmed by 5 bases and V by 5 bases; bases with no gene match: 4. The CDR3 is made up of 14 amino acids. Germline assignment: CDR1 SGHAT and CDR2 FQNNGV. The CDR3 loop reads CASSQTSGRDEQYF. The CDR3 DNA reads TGTGCCAGCAGCCAGACTAGCGGGAGAGACGAGCAGTACTTC.

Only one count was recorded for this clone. The CDR3 DNA sequence: TGTGCCAGCAGCCCCACTACCGGAAACACCATATATTTT. As protein: CASSPTTGNTIYF. The chain recombines TRBV7-8 with TRBJ1-3; unclear D gene. Germline values: CDR1 SGHVS, CDR2 FQNEAQ. The CDR3 covers 13 residues. Deletions cut 5 bases from V and 4 bases from J, with 9 bases between.

The CDR3 sequence is CASSPSGGYNEQFF. CDR3 DNA sequence: TGTGCCAGCAGTCCGAGCGGGGGCTACAATGAGCAGTTCTTC. The V gene is TRBV25-1, the J gene TRBJ2-1; 8 bases map to TRBD2. The junction had 3 bases not matched to a gene; V was cut back by 5 bases and J by 3 bases. CDR1 is MGHDK, CDR2 SYGVNS, per germline. The CDR3 spans 14 residues.

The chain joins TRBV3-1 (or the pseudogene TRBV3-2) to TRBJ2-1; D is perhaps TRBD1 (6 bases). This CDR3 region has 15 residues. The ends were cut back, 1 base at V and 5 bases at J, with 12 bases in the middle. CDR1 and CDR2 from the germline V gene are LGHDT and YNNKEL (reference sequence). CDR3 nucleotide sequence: TGTGCCAGCAGCCAAGGCAGGGGCCTAAACAATGAGCAGTTCTTC. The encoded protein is CASSQGRGLNNEQFF.

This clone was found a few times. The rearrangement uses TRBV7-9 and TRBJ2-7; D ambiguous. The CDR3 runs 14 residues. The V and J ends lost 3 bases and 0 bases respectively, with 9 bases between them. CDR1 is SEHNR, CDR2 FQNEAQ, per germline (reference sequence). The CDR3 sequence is CASSLGRSSYEQYF. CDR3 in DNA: TGTGCCAGCAGCTTGGGCAGAAGCTCCTACGAGCAGTACTTC. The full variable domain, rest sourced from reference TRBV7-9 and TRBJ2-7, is DTGVSQNPRHKITKRGQNVTFRCDPISEHNRLYWYRQTLGQGPEFLTYFQNEAQLEKSRLLSDRFSAERPKGSFSTLEIQRTEQGDSAMYLCASSLGRSSYEQYFGPGTRLTVT.

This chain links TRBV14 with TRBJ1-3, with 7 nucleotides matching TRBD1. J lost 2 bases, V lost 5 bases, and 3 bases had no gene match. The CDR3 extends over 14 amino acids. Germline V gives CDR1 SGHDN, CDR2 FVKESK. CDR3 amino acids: CASSFQGAGNTIYF. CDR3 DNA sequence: TGTGCCAGCAGCTTCCAGGGGGCTGGAAACACCATATATTTT. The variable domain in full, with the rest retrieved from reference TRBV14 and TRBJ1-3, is EAGVTQFPSHSVIEKGQTVTLRCDPISGHDNLYWYRRVMGKEIKFLLHFVKESKQDESGMPNNRFLAERTGGTYSTLKVQPAELEDSGVYFCASSFQGAGNTIYFGEGSWLTVV.

CDR3 DNA sequence: TGTGCCACCAGCAGGCTCCCTGGCGGGAGCTCCGGGGAGCTGTTTTTT. This translates into CATSRLPGGSSGELFF. The chain recombines TRBV15 with TRBJ2-2, with 7 positions matching TRBD2. Germline CDR1 and CDR2: LNHNV and YYDKDF (reference sequence). The ends lost 3 bases at V and 6 bases at J; junction bases unmatched: 10. CDR3 size: 16 residues.

CDR3 region: CASSQTREQFF. In DNA, the CDR3 is TGTGCCAGCAGTCAAACTAGGGAGCAGTTCTTC. The genes are TRBV5-6 and TRBJ2-1; maybe TRBD2 (5 bases). The CDR3 is 11 amino acids. Germline V gene data show CDR1 as SGHDT and CDR2 as YYEEEE. V gave up 5 bases and J gave up 10 bases, with 10 bases separating them.

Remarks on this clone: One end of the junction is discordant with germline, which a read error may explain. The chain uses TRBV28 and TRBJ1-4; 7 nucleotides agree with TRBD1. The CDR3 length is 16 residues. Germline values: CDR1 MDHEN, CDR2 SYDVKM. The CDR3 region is CAGSQQGPGSNEKLFF. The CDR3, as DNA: TGTGCCGGCAGTCAACAGGGGCCGGGGTCTAATGAAAAACTGTTTTTT.

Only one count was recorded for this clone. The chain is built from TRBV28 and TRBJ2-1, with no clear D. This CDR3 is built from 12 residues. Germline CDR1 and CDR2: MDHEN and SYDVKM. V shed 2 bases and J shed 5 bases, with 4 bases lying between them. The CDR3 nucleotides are TGTGCCAGCAGTTTAGGGCACAATGAGCAGTTCTTC. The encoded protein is CASSLGHNEQFF.

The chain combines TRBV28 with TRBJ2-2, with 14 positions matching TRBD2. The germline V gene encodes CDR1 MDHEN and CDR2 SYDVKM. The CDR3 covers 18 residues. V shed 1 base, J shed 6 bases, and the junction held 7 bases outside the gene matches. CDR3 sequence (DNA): TGTGCCAGCAGTTTATACCCACCGGGACTAGCGGGAGCCGGGGAGCTGTTTTTT. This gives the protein CASSLYPPGLAGAGELFF. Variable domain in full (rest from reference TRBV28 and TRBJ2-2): DVKVTQSSRYLVKRTGEKVFLECVQDMDHENMFWYRQDPGLGLRLIYFSYDVKMKEKGDIPEGYSVSREKKERFSLILESASTNQTSMYLCASSLYPPGLAGAGELFFGEGSRLTVL.

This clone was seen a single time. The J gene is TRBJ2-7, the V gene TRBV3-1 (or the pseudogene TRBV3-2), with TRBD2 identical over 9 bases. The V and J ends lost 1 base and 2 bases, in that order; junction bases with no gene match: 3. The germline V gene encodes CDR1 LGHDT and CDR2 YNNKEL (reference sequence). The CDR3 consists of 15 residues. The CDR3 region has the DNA TGTGCCAGCAGCCAAGCTAGCGGGGCCACCTACGAGCAGTACTTC. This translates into CASSQASGATYEQYF.